This is a list of T cell receptor beta chains from one sample in a study of blood T cell repertoires in COVID-19. The repertoire was sequenced with immunoSEQ multiplex PCR; TCRdb's copy has only in-frame clones and lacks some. Here the sample spans roughly 110,000 clones, approximately 81% being singletons. Material for sequencing was peripheral blood. The receptor set was obtained from a human donor in a cohort sampled during active COVID-19. CDR3s include the opening cysteine and the closing phenylalanine or tryptophan. The order of the fields is CDR3 protein, V gene, CDR3 length.

cdr3_aa: CASSLGQTYEQYF
v_call: TRBV28
cdr3_length: 13

cdr3_aa: CASSLVSGDGETQYF
v_call: TRBV5-1
cdr3_length: 15

cdr3_aa: CASRRIGGHTGELFF
v_call: TRBV2
cdr3_length: 15

cdr3_aa: CASSPGQGMVEYEKLFF
v_call: TRBV2
cdr3_length: 17

cdr3_aa: CASSLSNYGYTF
v_call: TRBV5-1
cdr3_length: 12

cdr3_aa: CASSTQGSGEKLFF
v_call: TRBV5-4
cdr3_length: 14

cdr3_aa: CASSAAPSGSSYNGQFF
v_call: TRBV6-2/TRBV6-3
cdr3_length: 17

cdr3_aa: CASSRVKGVHQPQHF
v_call: TRBV7-2
cdr3_length: 15

cdr3_aa: CATSGRRDRSSYNEQFF
v_call: TRBV24-1
cdr3_length: 17

cdr3_aa: CASSSVIAVTDTQYF
v_call: TRBV6-2/TRBV6-3
cdr3_length: 15

cdr3_aa: CASIATIVYNEQFF
v_call: TRBV7-9
cdr3_length: 14

cdr3_aa: CASSQEGAGTGELFF
v_call: TRBV4-3
cdr3_length: 15

cdr3_aa: CASSPDRASGNTIYF
v_call: TRBV18
cdr3_length: 15

cdr3_aa: CASSPGLAGLYNEQFF
v_call: TRBV5-1
cdr3_length: 16

cdr3_aa: CASSFLGGTDTQYF
v_call: TRBV27
cdr3_length: 14

cdr3_aa: CASTLGGSTDTQYF
v_call: TRBV19
cdr3_length: 14

cdr3_aa: CASSTFSGGKETQYF
v_call: TRBV19
cdr3_length: 15

cdr3_aa: CASSWAGWREDQTDTQYF
v_call: TRBV28
cdr3_length: 18

cdr3_aa: CASSQDLGGQGTVTF
v_call: TRBV3-1/TRBV3-2
cdr3_length: 15

cdr3_aa: CASSQLAGASHEQFF
v_call: TRBV5-6
cdr3_length: 15

cdr3_aa: CASSPLQGDSPLHF
v_call: TRBV18
cdr3_length: 14

cdr3_aa: CASSPAVRESSYNEQFF
v_call: TRBV18
cdr3_length: 17